This T cell receptor (beta chain) stems from a study of OX40 agonist ivuxolimab in advanced cancers. Across the whole study: Every 2 weeks, ivuxolimab was infused into the patients intravenously at between 0.01 and 10 mg/kg.

The table came from immunoSEQ multiplex PCR; TCRdb's copy has only in-frame clones and leaves some out. The top ten hold approximately 0.22% of the sample, which has 75,000 to 95,000 clones, approximately 85% seen once. Points on this clone: Its antigen is as yet unknown.

Trimming cost V 3 bases and J 2 bases, with 9 bases left between them. Germline CDR1 is KGHSH and CDR2 is LQKENI. CDR3 length equals 14 residues. Study-wide results and caveats: Averaging showed that CD8+ T cells had more expanded clones than CD4+ did.

This TCR derives from an adult with an advanced solid tumor such as melanoma, head and neck, liver or kidney cancer. The V and J genes are TRBV18 and TRBJ2-3; tentatively, D is TRBD2 (6 bases). Specimen: CD4+ or CD8+ T cells sorted from blood, collected in a trial of the OX40 agonist ivuxolimab. CDR3 sequence (DNA): TGTGCCAGCTCACCGCTAGCGTACACAGATACGCAGTATTTT. Protein product: CASSPLAYTDTQYF.